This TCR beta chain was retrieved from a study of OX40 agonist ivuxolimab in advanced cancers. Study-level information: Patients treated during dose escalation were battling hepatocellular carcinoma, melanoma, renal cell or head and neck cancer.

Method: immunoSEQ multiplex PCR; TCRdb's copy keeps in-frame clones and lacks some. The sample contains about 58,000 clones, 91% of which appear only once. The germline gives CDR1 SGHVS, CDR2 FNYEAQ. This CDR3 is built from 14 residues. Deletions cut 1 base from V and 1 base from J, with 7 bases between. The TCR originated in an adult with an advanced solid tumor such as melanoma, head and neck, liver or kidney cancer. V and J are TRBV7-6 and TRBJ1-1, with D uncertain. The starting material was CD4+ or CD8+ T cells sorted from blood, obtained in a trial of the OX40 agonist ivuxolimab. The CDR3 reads CASSLGTGNTEAFF. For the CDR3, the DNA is TGTGCCAGCAGCTTAGGGACGGGGAACACTGAAGCTTTCTTT.